These T cell receptor beta chains were read from a single sample in a study of T cell responses to AZD1222 COVID-19 vaccine. Assay: immunoSEQ multiplex PCR; the TCRdb copy retains only in-frame clones and omits some. The sample yields fewer than 120,000 clones, approximately 94% seen once. The sample in question was peripheral blood, obtained 28 days after the second AZD1222 dose. The receptors were sampled from an adult who received the AZD1222 COVID-19 vaccine. The CDR3 runs from the conserved cysteine through the conserved F or W. The D gene is left open where the match is weak. Size is omitted from some rows. Given values are once, few, many or a class for expanded clones.

cdr3_length	clone_size	j_call	v_call	d_call	cdr3_nt	cdr3_aa
15	NA	TRBJ1-4	TRBV13	NA	TGTGCCAGCAGCTTAGGCCTCAACCGCGCCGAAAAACTGTTTTTT	CASSLGLNRAEKLFF
18	NA	TRBJ1-1	TRBV7-9	NA	TGTGCCAGCAGCTCGGTCTGGGAACAGGTTAGAATGAACACTGAAGCTTTCTTT	CASSSVWEQVRMNTEAFF
15	NA	TRBJ2-1	TRBV2	TRBD2	TGTGCCAGCAGTGAGGGCCGAGCGGGAGTCGATGAGCAGTTCTTC	CASSEGRAGVDEQFF
16	once	TRBJ1-2	TRBV19	NA	TGTGCCAGTAGTCCATCGACAGCAGAGGCTAACTATGGCTACACCTTC	CASSPSTAEANYGYTF
11	NA	TRBJ2-3	TRBV28	NA	TGTGCCAGCACAAGTGCAGATACGCAGTATTTT	CASTSADTQYF
12	NA	TRBJ2-2	TRBV7-8	NA	TGTGCCAGCAGCTTATTACCCGGGGAGCTGTTTTTT	CASSLLPGELFF
15	NA	TRBJ1-2	TRBV5-4	NA	TGTGCCAGCAGCACCCCCTTAACAGGGTCCTATGGCTACACCTTC	CASSTPLTGSYGYTF
11	NA	TRBJ1-1	TRBV28	NA	TGTGCCAGCAGCTCCGAAACTGAAGCTTTCTTT	CASSSETEAFF
12	NA	TRBJ1-1	TRBV19	TRBD1	TGTGCCAGTAGTCAAGGACAGGTTGAAGCTTTCTTT	CASSQGQVEAFF
17	NA	TRBJ1-2	TRBV27	TRBD1	TGTGCCAGCAGTCAACGCCCGACGACAGGGCTGGGATATGGCTACACCTTC	CASSQRPTTGLGYGYTF
13	NA	TRBJ1-1	TRBV6-5	NA	TGTGCCAGCCAACCGGGCGAGTACACTGAAGCTTTCTTT	CASQPGEYTEAFF
16	NA	TRBJ2-7	TRBV5-1	NA	TGCGCCAGCAGCTTGCTCCCAGGGCGGAGTGACTACGAGCAGTACTTC	CASSLLPGRSDYEQYF
16	NA	TRBJ2-1	TRBV3-1/TRBV3-2	NA	TGTGCCAGCAGCCACTCCAGGCGAATGCCCTACAATGAGCAGTTCTTC	CASSHSRRMPYNEQFF
15	NA	TRBJ2-1	TRBV19	NA	TGTGCCAGTATAGGGGGGGGCCATTCCTACAATGAGCAGTTCTTC	CASIGGGHSYNEQFF
17	NA	TRBJ2-4	TRBV4-1	NA	TGCGCCAGCAGCCAAGGATTCGACACGAGCGGCAAAAACATTCAGTACTTC	CASSQGFDTSGKNIQYF
15	NA	TRBJ1-5	TRBV6-1	NA	TGTGCCAGCAGTGAAGCGGACCGACCCAATCAGCCCCAGCATTTT	CASSEADRPNQPQHF
14	NA	TRBJ1-5	TRBV5-4	NA	TGTGCCAGCAGCCCGGGGACGGGCAATCAGCCCCAGCATTTT	CASSPGTGNQPQHF
15	NA	TRBJ1-4	TRBV27	TRBD1	TGTGCCAGCAGTTTATCCGGGACAGGAAAGGGGAAACTGTTTTTT	CASSLSGTGKGKLFF
18	NA	TRBJ2-1	TRBV5-5	TRBD1	TGTGCCAGCAGCTTGGTTGCCGGACAGGGGGCGGCTGCTAATGAGCAGTTCTTC	CASSLVAGQGAAANEQFF
14	NA	TRBJ2-1	TRBV10-1	NA	TGCGCCAGCAGTGAAAGCTACCCGGGGGATGAGCAGTTCTTC	CASSESYPGDEQFF
15	NA	TRBJ1-2	TRBV5-4	TRBD1	TGTGCCAGCAGCTTACTTGGGGACAGCTTATATGGCTACACCTTC	CASSLLGDSLYGYTF
16	NA	TRBJ1-4	TRBV6-7	NA	TGTGCCAGCAGTTACTATGCGGAGGGGGTTTTGGGAAAACTGTTTTTT	CASSYYAEGVLGKLFF
13	NA	TRBJ1-2	TRBV19	NA	TGTGCCAGTAGTATCCCCCAGGGTTATGGCTACACCTTC	CASSIPQGYGYTF
15	NA	TRBJ1-1	TRBV5-1	NA	TGCGCCAGCAACCAGGGTGGCCGAGGGCACACTGAAGCTTTCTTT	CASNQGGRGHTEAFF
12	NA	TRBJ1-2	TRBV11-2	NA	TGTGCCAGCAGCTTTATAAGGGAAGGCTACACCTTC	CASSFIREGYTF
15	NA	TRBJ2-2	TRBV11-1	TRBD2	TGTGCCAGCAGCCCAACTAGCGGGAACACCGGGGAGCTGTTTTTT	CASSPTSGNTGELFF
15	NA	TRBJ1-6	TRBV5-1	NA	TGCGCCAGCAGCTTGGGGCCAGGGAATAATTCACCCCTCCACTTT	CASSLGPGNNSPLHF
14	NA	TRBJ2-2	TRBV30	NA	TGTGCCTGGAGTATAACAGGGAACACCGGGGAGCTGTTTTTT	CAWSITGNTGELFF
18	NA	TRBJ2-4	TRBV27	TRBD2	TGTGCCAGCAGTTCCCCCTCGACTAGCGGGAGGGGCAAAAACATTCAGTACTTC	CASSSPSTSGRGKNIQYF
15	NA	TRBJ1-5	TRBV18	TRBD1	TGTGCCAGCTCGAAGGACAGGGATCGACATCAGCCCCAGCATTTT	CASSKDRDRHQPQHF
11	once	TRBJ1-2	TRBV19	NA	TGTGCCAGTGTAGGGGTCTATGGCTACACCTTC	CASVGVYGYTF
13	few	TRBJ1-5	TRBV19	NA	TGTGCCAGCGTCCAGGGTAGGGAACAGCCCCAGCATTTT	CASVQGREQPQHF
14	NA	TRBJ1-5	TRBV6-6	TRBD1	TGTGCCAGCAGTTTGACAGGGCAGGATCAGCCCCAGCATTTT	CASSLTGQDQPQHF
16	NA	TRBJ1-4	TRBV5-5	TRBD1	TGTGCCAGCAGAGCCGGGACAGGGGAAGATTATGAAAAACTGTTTTTT	CASRAGTGEDYEKLFF
17	NA	TRBJ2-2	TRBV30	NA	TGTGCCTGGAGTACCTCCCGGGTCCCCTCTCACACCGGGGAGCTGTTTTTT	CAWSTSRVPSHTGELFF
13	NA	TRBJ1-3	TRBV7-2	NA	TGTGCCAGCAGCACTAACTCTGGAAACACCATATATTTT	CASSTNSGNTIYF
16	NA	TRBJ2-1	TRBV4-1	TRBD1	TGCGCCAGCAGCGCAAACAGGGGATCACCTTACAATGAGCAGTTCTTC	CASSANRGSPYNEQFF
16	NA	TRBJ2-2	TRBV5-1	TRBD1	TGCGCCAGCAGCTTGGATGGGACAGGGTACACCGGGGAGCTGTTTTTT	CASSLDGTGYTGELFF
21	NA	TRBJ2-7	TRBV5-1	NA	TGCGCCAGCAGCTTGGCCCTGTCGAGAGAAAGGGGAAGGGTCGGTCTTCTCGAGCAGTACTTC	CASSLALSRERGRVGLLEQYF
17	NA	TRBJ2-6	TRBV6-1	TRBD2	TGTGCCAGCAGTGCGGACGGGAGGGCCTATAGGGCCAACGTCCTGACTTTC	CASSADGRAYRANVLTF
15	NA	TRBJ1-2	TRBV19	NA	TGTGCCAGTAGTATATGGCGGGACCGAAACTATGGCTACACCTTC	CASSIWRDRNYGYTF